A selection of T cell receptor beta chains follows, all from one sample in a study of cytotoxic CD8 clonotypes in ibrutinib-treated CLL. The protocol was immunoSEQ multiplex PCR, while the TCRdb copy is restricted to in-frame clones and leaves out a portion. In the table there are approximately 160,000 clones, nearly 90% of which are singletons. The input for sequencing was PBMCs, taken at disease progression, from a patient treated with ibrutinib. Every receptor here comes from a human donor with chronic lymphocytic leukemia. Both conserved end residues are part of each CDR3. D genes are given only for firm matches. A row's size may be missing; if present it is once, few, many or a size class.

>NA|TRBV28|TRBJ2-1|NA
CASIRDRTYNEQFF
TGTGCCAGCATCCGGGATAGGACCTACAATGAGCAGTTCTTC
>NA|TRBV28|TRBJ2-7|NA
CASSFGFYEQYF
TGTGCCAGCAGTTTTGGGTTCTACGAGCAGTACTTC
>NA|TRBV2|TRBJ2-7|TRBD2
CAVGLAGPDEQYF
TGTGCCGTTGGACTAGCGGGACCCGACGAGCAGTACTTC
>NA|TRBV7-6|TRBJ2-7|TRBD2
CASSPGLAGPDEQYF
TGTGCCAGCAGCCCCGGACTAGCGGGCCCCGACGAGCAGTACTTC
>NA|TRBV7-6|TRBJ2-1|TRBD2
CASSLDSEAGAYNEQFF
TGTGCCAGCAGCTTAGACTCCGAGGCGGGGGCCTACAATGAGCAGTTCTTC
>NA|TRBV19|TRBJ2-7|TRBD1
CASSDRGTGGFGSYEQYF
TGTGCCAGTAGTGACCGCGGGACAGGGGGTTTTGGCTCCTACGAGCAGTACTTC
>NA|TRBV27|TRBJ2-2|TRBD2
CASSLDGGRAPNTGELFF
TGTGCCAGCAGTTTGGACGGCGGGAGGGCCCCGAACACCGGGGAGCTGTTTTTT
>NA|TRBV7-2|TRBJ1-5|NA
CASSAGQNSNQPQHF
TGTGCCAGCAGCGCTGGGCAAAACAGCAATCAGCCCCAGCATTTT
>NA|TRBV10-3|TRBJ1-1|NA
CAIMSTANTEAFF
TGTGCCATCATGTCGACGGCGAACACTGAAGCTTTCTTT
>NA|TRBV6-1|TRBJ2-1|TRBD2
CASSGGRMSGSNYEQFF
TGTGCCAGCAGTGGAGGAAGAATGAGCGGGAGTAACTATGAGCAGTTCTTC
>NA|TRBV25-1|TRBJ1-5|TRBD1
CASSESGGINQPQHF
TGTGCCAGCAGTGAGTCAGGGGGCATTAATCAGCCCCAGCATTTT
>NA|TRBV10-3|TRBJ2-7|TRBD1
CAISSLSGTGPNYEQYF
TGTGCCATCAGCTCCCTGTCCGGGACAGGACCAAACTACGAGCAGTACTTC
>NA|TRBV6-1|TRBJ1-2|TRBD1
CASSESGTGGAYGYTF
TGTGCCAGCAGTGAAAGTGGGACAGGGGGCGCCTATGGCTACACCTTC
>once|TRBV9|TRBJ2-3|TRBD2
CASSMGLAGGPQDTQYF
TGTGCCAGCAGCATGGGACTAGCGGGAGGGCCTCAAGATACGCAGTATTTT
>NA|TRBV4-2|TRBJ2-3|NA
CASSPPETGTDTQYF
TGTGCCAGCAGCCCTCCGGAGACCGGCACAGATACGCAGTATTTT
>NA|TRBV28|TRBJ2-1|TRBD2
CASSFRLAVHNEQFF
TGTGCCAGCAGTTTCCGACTAGCGGTCCACAATGAGCAGTTCTTC
>NA|TRBV5-1|TRBJ2-1|TRBD2
CASSSAGTRNNEQFF
TGCGCCAGCAGCTCCGCCGGGACTAGAAACAATGAGCAGTTCTTC
>NA|TRBV4-2|TRBJ1-2|NA
CASSQDFGEAWVDGYTF
TGTGCCAGCAGCCAAGATTTCGGTGAAGCTTGGGTCGATGGCTACACCTTC
>NA|TRBV5-1|TRBJ2-7|NA
CASSYTTGISSYEQYF
TGCGCCAGCAGCTACACTACAGGGATAAGCTCCTACGAGCAGTACTTC
>NA|TRBV5-1|TRBJ1-1|TRBD1
CASSLGQGVAVNTEAFF
TGCGCCAGCAGCTTGGGACAGGGGGTAGCGGTAAACACTGAAGCTTTCTTT
>once|TRBV10-2|TRBJ1-1|NA
CASTENSNTEAFF
TGCGCCAGCACCGAAAACTCCAACACTGAAGCTTTCTTT
>NA|TRBV18|TRBJ2-2|NA
CASSPQPAGRSTGELFF
TGTGCCAGCTCACCACAGCCGGCTGGCCGCTCCACCGGGGAGCTGTTTTTT
>NA|TRBV5-4|TRBJ2-1|NA
CASSTERLGEQFF
TGTGCCAGCAGCACGGAACGACTGGGTGAGCAGTTCTTC
>NA|TRBV7-2|TRBJ1-5|NA
CASSQRPGSSNQPQHF
TGTGCCAGCAGCCAAAGGCCGGGCTCGAGCAATCAGCCCCAGCATTTT
>NA|TRBV5-1|TRBJ2-3|TRBD2
CASSRTSGSTDTQYF
TGCGCCAGCAGCCGTACTAGCGGGAGTACAGATACGCAGTATTTT
>NA|TRBV19|TRBJ2-5|NA
CASSIVTGWQETQYF
TGTGCCAGTAGTATAGTAACAGGGTGGCAAGAGACCCAGTACTTC
>NA|TRBV2|TRBJ1-4|NA
CASSPTRMGEKLFF
TGTGCCAGCAGCCCAACCCGGATGGGCGAAAAACTGTTTTTT
>NA|TRBV19|TRBJ1-5|NA
CASTSLWRGVGNQPQHF
TGTGCCAGTACTTCACTCTGGAGGGGTGTCGGGAATCAGCCCCAGCATTTT
>once|TRBV5-6|TRBJ1-2|TRBD1
CASSLGGGNGYTF
TGTGCCAGCAGCTTGGGAGGGGGCAATGGCTACACCTTC
>NA|TRBV5-1|TRBJ2-1|NA
CASSIRSGPGDNEQFF
TGCGCCAGCAGTATCCGAAGCGGACCGGGTGACAATGAGCAGTTCTTC
>NA|TRBV9|TRBJ2-1|NA
CASSVVSGTYNEQFF
TGTGCCAGCAGCGTAGTATCCGGGACCTACAATGAGCAGTTCTTC
>NA|TRBV18|TRBJ2-7|NA
CASSPSGPGGEQYF
TGTGCCAGCTCCCCGTCGGGCCCTGGGGGCGAGCAGTACTTC
>NA|TRBV27|TRBJ2-7|NA
CASSLSPSYGEQYF
TGTGCCAGCAGTTTAAGCCCCTCCTATGGGGAGCAGTACTTC
>NA|TRBV6-6|TRBJ1-2|NA
CASSYSGAANYGYTF
TGTGCCAGCAGTTACTCCGGCGCGGCTAACTATGGCTACACCTTC
>NA|TRBV6-5|TRBJ1-5|TRBD1
CASRPPGGENQPQHF
TGTGCCAGCAGGCCTCCAGGGGGGGAAAATCAGCCCCAGCATTTT
>once|TRBV19|TRBJ2-3|TRBD2
CASSIPAGVTDTQYF
TGTGCCAGTAGTATCCCAGCGGGGGTAACAGATACGCAGTATTTT
>NA|TRBV18|TRBJ1-3|NA
CASSPTGSSGNTIYF
TGTGCCAGCTCACCTACTGGGAGCTCTGGAAACACCATATATTTT
>NA|TRBV5-5|TRBJ1-5|NA
CASSLGGTFNQPQHF
TGTGCCAGCAGCTTGGGGGGGACCTTCAATCAGCCCCAGCATTTT
>NA|TRBV19|TRBJ2-1|TRBD1
CASTGGLNEQFF
TGTGCCAGCACAGGGGGCCTAAATGAGCAGTTCTTC
>NA|TRBV5-4|TRBJ2-5|NA
CASSLDGAVGLFQETQYF
TGTGCCAGCAGCTTGGATGGAGCGGTCGGTCTTTTTCAAGAGACCCAGTACTTC
>NA|TRBV2|TRBJ2-5|TRBD1
CASRLGTGTAETQYF
TGTGCCAGCAGATTAGGGACAGGGACGGCGGAGACCCAGTACTTC
>NA|TRBV7-2|TRBJ2-3|TRBD2
CASSPQASGSTDTQYF
TGTGCCAGCAGCCCCCAGGCTAGCGGGAGCACAGATACGCAGTATTTT
>NA|TRBV11-3|TRBJ1-2|NA
CVSSFSSNYGYTF
TGTGTCAGCAGCTTTTCTTCGAACTATGGCTACACCTTC
>NA|TRBV5-6|TRBJ2-5|NA
CASSLFAETQYF
TGTGCCAGCAGCTTGTTCGCGGAGACCCAGTACTTC
>NA|TRBV6-1|TRBJ2-5|TRBD1
CASSEKNGTGGLKTQYF
TGTGCCAGCAGTGAAAAGAATGGGACAGGGGGCTTGAAGACCCAGTACTTC
>NA|TRBV6-1|TRBJ1-2|TRBD1
CASNRQGLAGYTF
TGTGCCAGCAATCGACAGGGGCTTGCTGGCTACACCTTC
>NA|TRBV30|TRBJ2-6|TRBD2
CAWSEGLAGLSGANVLTF
TGTGCCTGGAGTGAGGGACTAGCGGGCCTCTCTGGGGCCAACGTCCTGACTTTC
>NA|TRBV19|TRBJ2-7|TRBD2
CASSLSGSRYEQYF
TGTGCCAGTAGTCTGAGCGGGAGTAGGTACGAGCAGTACTTC
>NA|TRBV7-8|TRBJ2-5|NA
CASSNRVGLQETQYF
TGTGCCAGCAGTAACCGCGTGGGATTACAAGAGACCCAGTACTTC
>NA|TRBV7-2|TRBJ2-7|TRBD1
CASSLATGTGAYEQYF
TGTGCCAGCAGCTTAGCTACCGGGACAGGGGCCTACGAGCAGTACTTC
>NA|TRBV7-8|TRBJ2-1|NA
CASSINPGSGKFF
TGTGCCAGCAGCATAAACCCCGGGTCAGGGAAGTTCTTC
>NA|TRBV5-4|TRBJ1-5|NA
CASSLDRARQPQHF
TGTGCCAGCAGCTTGGACAGGGCACGTCAGCCCCAGCATTTT
>NA|TRBV18|TRBJ2-7|NA
CASSPPETRRGKYEQYF
TGTGCCAGCTCACCACCTGAGACTCGTCGAGGGAAATACGAGCAGTACTTC